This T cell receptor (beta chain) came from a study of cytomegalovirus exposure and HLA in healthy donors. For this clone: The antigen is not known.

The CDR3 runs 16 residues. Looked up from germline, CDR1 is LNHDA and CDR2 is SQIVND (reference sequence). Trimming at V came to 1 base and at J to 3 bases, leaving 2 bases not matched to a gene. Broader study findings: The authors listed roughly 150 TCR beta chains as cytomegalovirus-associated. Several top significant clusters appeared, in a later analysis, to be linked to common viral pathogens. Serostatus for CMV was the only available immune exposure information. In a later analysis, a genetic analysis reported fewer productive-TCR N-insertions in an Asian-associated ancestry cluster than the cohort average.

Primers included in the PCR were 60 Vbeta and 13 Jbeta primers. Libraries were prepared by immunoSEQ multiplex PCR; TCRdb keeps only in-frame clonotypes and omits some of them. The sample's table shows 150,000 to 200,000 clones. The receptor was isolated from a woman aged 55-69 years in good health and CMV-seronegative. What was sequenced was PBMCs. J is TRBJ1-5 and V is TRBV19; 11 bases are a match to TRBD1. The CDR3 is CASSIGTGGYNQPQHF. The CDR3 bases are TGTGCCAGTAGTATAGGGACAGGGGGCTACAATCAGCCCCAGCATTTT.